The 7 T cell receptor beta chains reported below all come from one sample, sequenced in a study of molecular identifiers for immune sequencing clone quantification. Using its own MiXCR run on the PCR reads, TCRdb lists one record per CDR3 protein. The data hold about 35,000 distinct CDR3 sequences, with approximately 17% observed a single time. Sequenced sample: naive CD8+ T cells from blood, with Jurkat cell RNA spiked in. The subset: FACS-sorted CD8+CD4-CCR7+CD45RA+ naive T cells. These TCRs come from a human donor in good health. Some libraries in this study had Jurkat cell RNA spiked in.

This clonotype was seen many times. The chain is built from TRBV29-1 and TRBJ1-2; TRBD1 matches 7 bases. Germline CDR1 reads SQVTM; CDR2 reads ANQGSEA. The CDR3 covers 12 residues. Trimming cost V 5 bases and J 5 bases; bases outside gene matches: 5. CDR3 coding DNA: TGCAGCGTTAGAGGGGGCGCTTATGGCTACACCTTC. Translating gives CSVRGGAYGYTF. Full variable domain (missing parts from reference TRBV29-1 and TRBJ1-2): SAVISQKPSRDICQRGTSLTIQCQVDSQVTMMFWYRQQPGQSLTLIATANQGSEATYESGFVIDKFPISRPNLTFSTLTVSNMSPEDSSIYLCSVRGGAYGYTFGSGTRLTVV.

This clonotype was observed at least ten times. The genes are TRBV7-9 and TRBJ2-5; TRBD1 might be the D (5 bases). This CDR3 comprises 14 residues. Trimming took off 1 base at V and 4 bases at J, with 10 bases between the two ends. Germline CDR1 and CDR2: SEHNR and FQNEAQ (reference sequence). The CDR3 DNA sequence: TGTGCCAGCAGCTTAGGGGGCATCAGAGAGACCCAGTACTTC. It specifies CASSLGGIRETQYF.

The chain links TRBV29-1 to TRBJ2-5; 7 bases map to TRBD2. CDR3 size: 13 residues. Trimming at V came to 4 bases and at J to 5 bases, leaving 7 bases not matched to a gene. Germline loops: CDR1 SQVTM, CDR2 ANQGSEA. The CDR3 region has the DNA TGCAGCGTTGCGGGGGGACTGTTGGAGACCCAGTACTTC. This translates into CSVAGGLLETQYF.

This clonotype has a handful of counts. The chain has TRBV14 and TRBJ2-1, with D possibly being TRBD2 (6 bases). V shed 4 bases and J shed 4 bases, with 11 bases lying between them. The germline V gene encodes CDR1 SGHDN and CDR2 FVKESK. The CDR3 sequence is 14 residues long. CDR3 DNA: TGTGCCAGCAGCCCGGGAGTTCGGTACAATGAGCAGTTCTTC. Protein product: CASSPGVRYNEQFF.

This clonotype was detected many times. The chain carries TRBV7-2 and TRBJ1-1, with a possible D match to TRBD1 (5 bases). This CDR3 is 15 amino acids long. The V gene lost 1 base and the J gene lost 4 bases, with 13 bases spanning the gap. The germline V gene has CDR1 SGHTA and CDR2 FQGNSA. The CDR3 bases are TGTGCCAGCAGCTTAGAAGCTCAGGGCGGCACTGAAGCTTTCTTT. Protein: CASSLEAQGGTEAFF. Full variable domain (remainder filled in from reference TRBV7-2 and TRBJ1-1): GAGVSQSPSNKVTEKGKDVELRCDPISGHTALYWYRQSLGQGLEFLIYFQGNSAPDKSGLPSDRFSAERTGGSVSTLTIQRTQQEDSAVYLCASSLEAQGGTEAFFGQGTRLTVV.

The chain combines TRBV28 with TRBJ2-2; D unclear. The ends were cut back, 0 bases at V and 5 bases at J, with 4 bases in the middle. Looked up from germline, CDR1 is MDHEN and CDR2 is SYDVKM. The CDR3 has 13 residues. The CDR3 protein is CASSLWTTGELFF. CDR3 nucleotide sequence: TGTGCCAGCAGTTTATGGACGACCGGGGAGCTGTTTTTT.

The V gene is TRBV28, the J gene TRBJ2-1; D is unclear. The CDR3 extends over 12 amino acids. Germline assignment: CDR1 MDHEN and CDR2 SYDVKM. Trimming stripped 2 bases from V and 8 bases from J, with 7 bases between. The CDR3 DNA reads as TGTGCCAGCAGTTTAGTACGCTATGAGCAGTTCTTC. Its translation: CASSLVRYEQFF.